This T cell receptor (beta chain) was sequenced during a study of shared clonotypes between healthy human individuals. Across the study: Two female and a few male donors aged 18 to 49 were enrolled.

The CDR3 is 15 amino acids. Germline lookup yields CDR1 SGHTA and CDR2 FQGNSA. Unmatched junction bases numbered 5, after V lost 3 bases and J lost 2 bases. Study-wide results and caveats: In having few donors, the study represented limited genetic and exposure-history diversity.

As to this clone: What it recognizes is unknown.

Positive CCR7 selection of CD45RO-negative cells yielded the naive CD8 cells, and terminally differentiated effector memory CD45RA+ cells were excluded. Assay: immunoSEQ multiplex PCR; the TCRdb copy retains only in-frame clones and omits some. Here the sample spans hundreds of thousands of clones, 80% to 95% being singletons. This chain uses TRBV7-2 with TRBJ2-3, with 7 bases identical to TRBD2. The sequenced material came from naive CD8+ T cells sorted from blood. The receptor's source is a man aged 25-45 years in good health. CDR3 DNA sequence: TGTGCCAGCAGCTTGCAGCGGGATTACACAGATACGCAGTATTTT. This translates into CASSLQRDYTDTQYF.